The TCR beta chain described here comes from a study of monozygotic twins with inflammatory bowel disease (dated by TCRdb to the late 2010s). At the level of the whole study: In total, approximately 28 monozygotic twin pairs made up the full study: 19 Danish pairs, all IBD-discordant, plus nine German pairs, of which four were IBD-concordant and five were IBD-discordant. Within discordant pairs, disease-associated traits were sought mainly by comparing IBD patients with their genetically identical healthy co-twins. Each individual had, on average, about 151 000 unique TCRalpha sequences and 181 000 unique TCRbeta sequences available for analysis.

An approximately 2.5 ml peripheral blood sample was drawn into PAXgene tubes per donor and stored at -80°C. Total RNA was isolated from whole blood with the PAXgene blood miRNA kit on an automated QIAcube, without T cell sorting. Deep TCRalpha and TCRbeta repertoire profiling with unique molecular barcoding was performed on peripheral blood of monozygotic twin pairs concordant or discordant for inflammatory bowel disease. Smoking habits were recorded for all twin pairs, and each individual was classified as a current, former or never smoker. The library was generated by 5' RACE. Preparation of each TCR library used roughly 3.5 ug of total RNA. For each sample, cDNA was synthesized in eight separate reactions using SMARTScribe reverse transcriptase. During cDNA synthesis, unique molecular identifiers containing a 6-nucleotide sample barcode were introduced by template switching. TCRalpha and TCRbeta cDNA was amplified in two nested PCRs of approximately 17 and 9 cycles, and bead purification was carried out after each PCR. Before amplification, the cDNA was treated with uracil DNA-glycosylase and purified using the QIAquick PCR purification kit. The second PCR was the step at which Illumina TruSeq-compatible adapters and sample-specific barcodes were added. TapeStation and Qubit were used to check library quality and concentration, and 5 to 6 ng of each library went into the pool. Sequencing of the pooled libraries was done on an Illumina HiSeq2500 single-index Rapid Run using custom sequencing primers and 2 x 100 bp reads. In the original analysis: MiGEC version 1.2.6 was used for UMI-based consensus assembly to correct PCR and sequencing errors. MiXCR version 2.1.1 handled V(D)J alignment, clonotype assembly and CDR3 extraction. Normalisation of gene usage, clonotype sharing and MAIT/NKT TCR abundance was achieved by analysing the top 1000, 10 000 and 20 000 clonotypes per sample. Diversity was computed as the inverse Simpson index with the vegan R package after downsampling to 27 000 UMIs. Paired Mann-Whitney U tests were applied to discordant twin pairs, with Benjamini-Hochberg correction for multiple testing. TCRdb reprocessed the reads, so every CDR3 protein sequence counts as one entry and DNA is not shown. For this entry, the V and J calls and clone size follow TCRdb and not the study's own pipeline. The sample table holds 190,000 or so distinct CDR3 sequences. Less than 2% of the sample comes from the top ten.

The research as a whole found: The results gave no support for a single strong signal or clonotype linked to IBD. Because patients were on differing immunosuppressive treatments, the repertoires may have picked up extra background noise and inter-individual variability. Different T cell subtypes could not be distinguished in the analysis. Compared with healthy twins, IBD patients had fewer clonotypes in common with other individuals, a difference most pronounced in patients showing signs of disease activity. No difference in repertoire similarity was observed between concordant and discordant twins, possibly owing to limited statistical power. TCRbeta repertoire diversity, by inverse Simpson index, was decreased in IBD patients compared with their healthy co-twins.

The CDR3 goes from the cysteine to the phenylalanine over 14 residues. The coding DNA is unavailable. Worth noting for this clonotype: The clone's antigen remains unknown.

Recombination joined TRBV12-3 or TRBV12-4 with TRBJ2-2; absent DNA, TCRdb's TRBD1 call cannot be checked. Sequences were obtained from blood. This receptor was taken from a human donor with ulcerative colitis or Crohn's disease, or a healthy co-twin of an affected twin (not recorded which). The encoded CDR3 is CATRGAGGTGELFF.